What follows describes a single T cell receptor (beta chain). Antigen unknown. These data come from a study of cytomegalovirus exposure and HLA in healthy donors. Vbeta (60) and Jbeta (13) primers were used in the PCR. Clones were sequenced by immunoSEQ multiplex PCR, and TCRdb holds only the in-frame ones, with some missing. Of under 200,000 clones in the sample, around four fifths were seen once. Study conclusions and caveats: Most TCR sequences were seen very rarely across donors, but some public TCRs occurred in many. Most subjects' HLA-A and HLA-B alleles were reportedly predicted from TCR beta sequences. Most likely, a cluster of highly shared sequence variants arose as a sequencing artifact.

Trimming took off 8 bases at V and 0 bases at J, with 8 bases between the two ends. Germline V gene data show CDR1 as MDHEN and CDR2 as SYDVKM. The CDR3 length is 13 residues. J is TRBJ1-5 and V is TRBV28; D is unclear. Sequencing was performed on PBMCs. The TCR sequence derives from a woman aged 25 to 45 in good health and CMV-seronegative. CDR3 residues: CASQQYSNQPQHF. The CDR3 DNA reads TGTGCCAGCCAACAGTATAGCAATCAGCCCCAGCATTTT.